This T cell receptor beta chain comes out of a study of blood T cell repertoires in COVID-19. Study in general: T cells, B-cell-depleted T cells, or PBMCs supplied cDNA or gDNA.

V gave up 0 bases and J gave up 2 bases, with 11 bases separating them. The germline CDR1 and CDR2 sequences are LGHNA and YSLEER. CDR3 length: 15 residues. Using immunoSEQ multiplex PCR, the repertoire was profiled, and TCRdb retains in-frame clones only, with some absent. The repertoire consists of 120,000 or so clones, with 65% to 90% occurring once and the leading ten covering 5% to 7.5%. Sequenced sample: peripheral blood. J is TRBJ2-7 and V is TRBV4-3; possible D gene TRBD1, 5 bases. This sequence originates from a man older than 75 with active or convalescent COVID-19. The CDR3 DNA is TGCGCCAGCAGCCAAGAGACCAGGGTAGCCTACGAGCAGTACTTC. Its protein is CASSQETRVAYEQYF.